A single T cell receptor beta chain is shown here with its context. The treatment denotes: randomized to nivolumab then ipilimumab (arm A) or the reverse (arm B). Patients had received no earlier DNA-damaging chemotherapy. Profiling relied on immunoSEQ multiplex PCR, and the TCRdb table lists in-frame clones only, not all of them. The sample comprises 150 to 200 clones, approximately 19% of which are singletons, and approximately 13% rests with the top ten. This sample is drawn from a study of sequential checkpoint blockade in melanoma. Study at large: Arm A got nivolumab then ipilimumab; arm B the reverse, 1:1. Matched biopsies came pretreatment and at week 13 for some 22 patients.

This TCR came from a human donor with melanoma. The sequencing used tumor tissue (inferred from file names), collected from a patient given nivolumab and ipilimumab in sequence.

CDR3 protein: CASSPKRMNTEAFF. The CDR3 nucleotides read TGTGCCAGCTCACCGAAAAGGATGAACACTGAAGCTTTCTTT. The rearrangement joins TRBV18 to TRBJ1-1; D not resolved. CDR1 and CDR2 from the germline V gene are KGHSH and LQKENI. With 3 bases removed from V and 0 bases from J, the gap between germline ends came to 8 bases. The length of the CDR3 is 14 residues.